Presented here are 8 T cell receptor beta chains from one specimen sequenced in a study of cytomegalovirus exposure and HLA in healthy donors. PCR was performed using 60 Vbeta and 13 Jbeta primers. Some clones are missing from TCRdb's copy, which holds only in-frame ones; the method was immunoSEQ multiplex PCR. The sample has over 100,000 clones, around 77% seen once. The sample taken for sequencing was PBMCs. These TCRs come from a man aged 40-49 years in good health and CMV-seropositive.

This rearrangement joins TRBV11-3 to TRBJ2-2, with D possibly matching TRBD2 (5 bases). This CDR3 is built from 14 residues. The germline V gene encodes CDR1 SGHNT and CDR2 YENEEA. Deletions cut 3 bases from V and 6 bases from J, with 11 bases between. This CDR3 reads CASSFQDSAGELFF. In nucleotides, the CDR3 is TGTGCCAGCAGCTTCCAGGACTCTGCCGGGGAGCTGTTTTTT.

This clone has a handful of counts. The V and J genes are TRBV2 and TRBJ2-3; a weak D match, TRBD1 (5 bases). CDR3 length: 14 residues. V lost 3 bases and J 1 base, leaving 8 bases between the germline ends. The germline V gene has CDR1 SNHLY and CDR2 FYNNEI. The CDR3 nucleotides read TGTGCCAGCAGTGATGGCAGGGGCACAGATACGCAGTATTTT. Translated: CASSDGRGTDTQYF.

This clone was counted between two and nine times. This chain connects TRBV19 to TRBJ2-7; 8 nucleotides align to TRBD2. Per germline, CDR1 LNHDA and CDR2 SQIVND (reference sequence). V lost 7 bases, J lost 3 bases, and 5 bases stayed unmatched. The CDR3 totals 13 residues. CDR3 loop: CASTTAGGYEQYF. The CDR3 bases are TGTGCCAGTACGACGGCGGGGGGCTACGAGCAGTACTTC. Full variable domain (outside the CDR3, taken from reference TRBV19 and TRBJ2-7): DGGITQSPKYLFRKEGQNVTLSCEQNLNHDAMYWYRQDPGQGLRLIYYSQIVNDFQKGDIAEGYSVSREKKESFPLTVTSAQKNPTAFYLCASTTAGGYEQYFGPGTRLTVT.

The chain uses TRBV5-5 and TRBJ2-2; D not certain. V lost 3 bases and J 0 bases, leaving 9 bases between the germline ends. Germline loops: CDR1 SGHKS, CDR2 YYEKEE (reference sequence). CDR3 size: 15 residues. Here the CDR3 reads CASSSYLTNTGELFF. For the CDR3, the DNA is TGTGCCAGCAGCTCCTACCTAACGAACACCGGGGAGCTGTTTTTT. Filled out from reference TRBV5-5 and TRBJ2-2, the complete variable domain reads DAGVTQSPTHLIKTRGQQVTLRCSPISGHKSVSWYQQVLGQGPQFIFQYYEKEERGRGNFPDRFSARQFPNYSSELNVNALLLGDSALYLCASSSYLTNTGELFFGEGSRLTVL.

Turning to this clone: Sequence at one end of the junction differs from germline and may be a read error. V gene TRBV7-7 combines with J gene TRBJ2-5; maybe TRBD2 (6 bases). The CDR3 is 13 amino acids. Germline V CDR1 and CDR2: SSHAT, FNYEAQ (reference sequence). CDR3 DNA sequence: TGTGCTAGCAGCTTACGGGACTTAGAGACCCAGTACTTC. Translated: CASSLRDLETQYF.

There are a few counts of this clone. The chain is built from TRBV28 and TRBJ2-3, with TRBD2 matching 12 bases. The J segment lost 1 base and the V segment lost 3 bases, leaving 5 bases of the junction unmatched. Germline V CDR1 and CDR2: MDHEN, SYDVKM. This CDR3 comprises 17 residues. CDR3 nucleotides: TGTGCCAGCAGTTTTCTGACTAGCGGGGGCCGCACAGATACGCAGTATTTT. Translated, it gives CASSFLTSGGRTDTQYF.

The genes are TRBV28 and TRBJ1-1; 7 bases align to TRBD1. The J segment lost 11 bases and the V segment lost 6 bases, leaving 12 bases of the junction unmatched. CDR3 size: 13 residues. Per germline, CDR1 MDHEN and CDR2 SYDVKM. CDR3 loop: CASSLGTGAMAFF. The CDR3 DNA reads as TGTGCCAGCAGCCTAGGCACAGGGGCTATGGCTTTCTTT.

V usage is TRBV7-2 and J usage is TRBJ2-7, with TRBD1 matching 9 bases. Germline lookup yields CDR1 SGHTA and CDR2 FQGNSA. The CDR3 contains 15 residues. With V trimmed by 3 bases and J by 2 bases, 5 bases remained unmatched. DNA of the CDR3: TGTGCCAGCAGCTTCCGGGACAGGGCCCCCTACGAGCAGTACTTC. Translating it yields CASSFRDRAPYEQYF. The full variable domain, with the rest looked up from reference TRBV7-2 and TRBJ2-7, is GAGVSQSPSNKVTEKGKDVELRCDPISGHTALYWYRQSLGQGLEFLIYFQGNSAPDKSGLPSDRFSAERTGGSVSTLTIQRTQQEDSAVYLCASSFRDRAPYEQYFGPGTRLTVT.